This TCR beta chain was observed in a study of blood T cell repertoires in COVID-19 (dated by TCRdb to 2019 to 2021). As for the study more broadly: The collaborator samples originated in the United States, Italy and Spain and spanned the acute and convalescent phases of COVID-19. The prospective study material was composed of cDNA or gDNA derived from T cells, B-cell-depleted T cells, or PBMCs. Where HLA class I and class II types were available, the types were taken from metadata supplied by the sample provider, not from assay-based typing. The dataset comprised deeply sampled blood TCRbeta repertoires from subjects exposed to, actively infected with, or recovered from COVID-19. The repertoires were released in a freely available public database intended as a resource for research on the immune response to SARS-CoV-2. The sample metadata nearly always contained a de-identified subject ID, COVID-19 status, age in years and sex. Samples came from the ongoing ImmuneRACE study (first 160 participants) plus 1,254 subjects from 6 global collaborators.

With regard to this clone: Its antigen is not yet known. No much larger clone exists at a distance of one base, and base qualities are not known.

Overall study outcomes, separate from this receptor: Clinical and demographic metadata were provided uncurated, with the amount varying by source and participant.

TCRbeta CDR3 regions were amplified from genomic DNA using the immunoSEQ Assay, a bias-controlled multiplex PCR. The authors processed their data as follows. Within the assay, amplification of reference gene primers was used to estimate how many nucleated cells each sample contained. To quantify the absolute abundance of each unique TCRbeta CDR3 rearrangement, sequence reads were collapsed and filtered. Productive Simpson clonality was computed per sample as the square root of Simpson's diversity index over productive rearrangements. What TCRdb holds here is the immuneACCESS table cut down to in-frame rearrangements. Part of the clones is not present; checked against another copy, under half of the missing clones reflect an unresolved V gene, and the others are unexplained. V and J calls and clone size are as listed in that table; D and trimming were resolved from the DNA. In all, the sample holds 150,000 to 200,000 clones, and 70% to 80% of those were seen once. The ten most abundant clones make up around 5.9% of the sample.

V loses 0 bases, J loses 8 bases, and the germline ends lie 8 bases apart. The CDR3 runs 12 amino acids, cysteine and phenylalanine included. CDR3 DNA only is kept here, 36 bases in frame from base 1. CDR1 and CDR2 (SGHNT, YYREEE) derive from the germline V gene (reference sequence). At one collaborating source in Seattle, patients were enrolled during active infection and were followed longitudinally through the course of disease. Whole blood was collected in K2EDTA tubes by collaborating institutions according to the institutions' own protocols. For TCRbeta analysis, collaborators shipped samples in one of three forms: frozen whole blood, isolated PBMCs, or DNA extracted from either of those sample types.

The sequencing input was peripheral blood. This receptor was taken from a woman in her thirties or forties with COVID-19, enrolled during active disease. In this chain, TRBV5-4 is recombined with TRBJ1-1; the D gene cannot be resolved reliably. CDR3 reads: CASSLATDEAFF. The sequenced DNA is TGTGCCAGCAGCTTGGCCACAGACGAAGCTTTCTTT.